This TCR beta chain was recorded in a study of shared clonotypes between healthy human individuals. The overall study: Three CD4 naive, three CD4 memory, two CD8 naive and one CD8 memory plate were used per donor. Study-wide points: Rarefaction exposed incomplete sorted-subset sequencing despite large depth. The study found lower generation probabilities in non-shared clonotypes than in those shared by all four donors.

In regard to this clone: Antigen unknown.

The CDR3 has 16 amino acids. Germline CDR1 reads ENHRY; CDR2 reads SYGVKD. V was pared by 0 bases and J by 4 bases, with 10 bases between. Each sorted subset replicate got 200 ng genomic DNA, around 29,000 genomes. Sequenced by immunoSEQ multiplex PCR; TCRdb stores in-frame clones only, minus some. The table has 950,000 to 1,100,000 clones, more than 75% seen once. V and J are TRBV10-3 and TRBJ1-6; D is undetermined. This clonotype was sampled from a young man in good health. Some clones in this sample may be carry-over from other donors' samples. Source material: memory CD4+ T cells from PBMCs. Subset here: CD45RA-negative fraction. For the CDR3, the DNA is TGTGCCATCAGTGAGTCGTCGCAGTTTTATAATTCACCCCTCCACTTT. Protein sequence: CAISESSQFYNSPLHF.